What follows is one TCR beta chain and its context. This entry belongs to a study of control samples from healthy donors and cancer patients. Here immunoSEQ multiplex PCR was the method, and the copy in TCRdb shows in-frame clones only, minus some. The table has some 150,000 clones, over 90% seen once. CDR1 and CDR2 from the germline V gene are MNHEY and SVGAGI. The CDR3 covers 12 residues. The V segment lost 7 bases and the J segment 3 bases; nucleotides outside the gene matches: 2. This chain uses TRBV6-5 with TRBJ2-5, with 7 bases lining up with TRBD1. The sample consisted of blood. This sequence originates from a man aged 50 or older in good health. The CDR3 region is CASNRGEETQYF. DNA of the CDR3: TGTGCCAGCAACAGGGGCGAAGAGACCCAGTACTTC.